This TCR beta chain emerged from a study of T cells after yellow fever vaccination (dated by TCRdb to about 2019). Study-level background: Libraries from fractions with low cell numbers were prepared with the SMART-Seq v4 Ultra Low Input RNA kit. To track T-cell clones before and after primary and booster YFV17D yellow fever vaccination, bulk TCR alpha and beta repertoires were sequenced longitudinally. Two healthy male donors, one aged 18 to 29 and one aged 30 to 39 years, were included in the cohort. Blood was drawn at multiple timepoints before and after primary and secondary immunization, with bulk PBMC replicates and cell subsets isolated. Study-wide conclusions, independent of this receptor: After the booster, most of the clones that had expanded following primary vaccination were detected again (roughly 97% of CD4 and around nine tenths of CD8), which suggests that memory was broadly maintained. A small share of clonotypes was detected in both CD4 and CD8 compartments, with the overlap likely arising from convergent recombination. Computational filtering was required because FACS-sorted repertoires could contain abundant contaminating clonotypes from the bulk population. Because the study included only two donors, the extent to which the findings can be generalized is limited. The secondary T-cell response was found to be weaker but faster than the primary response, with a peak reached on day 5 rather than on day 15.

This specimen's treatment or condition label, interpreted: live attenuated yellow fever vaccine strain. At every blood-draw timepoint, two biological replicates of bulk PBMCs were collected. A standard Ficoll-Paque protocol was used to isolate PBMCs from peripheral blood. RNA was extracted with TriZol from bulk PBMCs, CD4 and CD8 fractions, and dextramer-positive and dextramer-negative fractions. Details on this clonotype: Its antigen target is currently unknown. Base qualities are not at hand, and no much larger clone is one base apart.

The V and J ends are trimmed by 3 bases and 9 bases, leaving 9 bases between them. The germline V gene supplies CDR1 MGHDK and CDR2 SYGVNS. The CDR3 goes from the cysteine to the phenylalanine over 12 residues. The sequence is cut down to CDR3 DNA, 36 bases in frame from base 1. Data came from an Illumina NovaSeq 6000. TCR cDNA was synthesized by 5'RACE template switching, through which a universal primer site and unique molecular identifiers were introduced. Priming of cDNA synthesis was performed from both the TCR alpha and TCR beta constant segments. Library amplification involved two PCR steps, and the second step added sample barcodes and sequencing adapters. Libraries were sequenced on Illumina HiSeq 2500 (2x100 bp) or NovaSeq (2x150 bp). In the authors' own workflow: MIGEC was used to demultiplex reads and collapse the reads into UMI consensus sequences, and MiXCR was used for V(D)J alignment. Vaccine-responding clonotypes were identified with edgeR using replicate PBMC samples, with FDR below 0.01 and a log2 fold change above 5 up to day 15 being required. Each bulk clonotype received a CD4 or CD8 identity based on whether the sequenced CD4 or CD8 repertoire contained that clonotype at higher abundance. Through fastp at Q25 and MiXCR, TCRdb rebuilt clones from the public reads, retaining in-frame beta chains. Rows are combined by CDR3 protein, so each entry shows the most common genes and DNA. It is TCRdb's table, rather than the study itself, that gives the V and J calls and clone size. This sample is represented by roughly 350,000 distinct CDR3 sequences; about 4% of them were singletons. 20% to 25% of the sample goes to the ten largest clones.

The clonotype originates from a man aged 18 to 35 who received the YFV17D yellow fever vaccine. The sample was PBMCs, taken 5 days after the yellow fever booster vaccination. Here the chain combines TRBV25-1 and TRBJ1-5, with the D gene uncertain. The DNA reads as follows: TGTGCCAGCAGTGAGGACGCCGGGCCCCAGCATTTT. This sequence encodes CASSEDAGPQHF.